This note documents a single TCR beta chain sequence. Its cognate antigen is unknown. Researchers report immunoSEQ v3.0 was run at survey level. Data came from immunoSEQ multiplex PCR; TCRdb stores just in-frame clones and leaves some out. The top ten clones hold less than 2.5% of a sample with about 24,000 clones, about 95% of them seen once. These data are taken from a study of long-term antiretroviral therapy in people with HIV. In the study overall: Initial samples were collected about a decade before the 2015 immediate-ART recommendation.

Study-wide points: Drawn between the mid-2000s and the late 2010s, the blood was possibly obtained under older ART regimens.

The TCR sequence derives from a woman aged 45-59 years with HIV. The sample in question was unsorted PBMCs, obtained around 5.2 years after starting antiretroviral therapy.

The CDR3 loop reads CAIRKSNTEAFF. DNA of the CDR3: TGTGCCATCAGGAAGAGCAACACTGAAGCTTTCTTT. The chain uses TRBV10-3 and TRBJ1-1, with D hard to call. Germline CDR1 and CDR2: ENHRY and SYGVKD. The CDR3 length is 12 residues. V was cut by 6 bases and J by 2 bases, with 7 bases left in between.